This T cell receptor (beta chain) appears in the sequencing data of a study of cytomegalovirus exposure and HLA in healthy donors (dated by TCRdb to the late 2010s). About the full investigation: According to an earlier analysis of several hundred of the donors, some 180 million T cells yielded approximately 120 million unique TCR beta sequences and approximately 280 Gb of sequence data. Roughly 300 gigabases of sequencing data and tens of millions of unique TCR sequences were included in an early release covering several hundred HLA-typed donors. Among approximately 370 genotyped donors of the cohort, an average of approximately 200,000 unique TCR beta nucleotide sequences was sequenced per donor, of which about 19% were non-productive. Roughly five DR-DQ haplotypes were treated as single units for association and clustering because of strong linkage in the cohort. A later analysis re-analyzed previously published TCR beta repertoires from roughly 690 donors and added high-resolution HLA genotyping to study TCR occurrence patterns. Donor age, sex, ethnicity and CMV serostatus were compiled alongside the repertoire data. To decide whether each TCR beta V gene segment behaved as functional or pseudogenic, an earlier analysis of some 600 of the donors relied on high-throughput TCR beta sequencing. High-throughput TCR immunosequencing, statistical association of individual TCRs with disease status, and machine learning were combined to predict cytomegalovirus infection status. Genome-wide SNP genotypes for about 65% of the roughly 700 donors were used in a later genetic analysis, which treated that subset as a discovery cohort. In addition to the first cohort of several hundred subjects, a separate validation cohort of approximately 130 different subjects was used. Of the 300 to 450 genotyped donors, approximately 82% fell in the genetic ancestry cluster associated with self-reported Caucasian donors. Using immunosequencing, the study profiled T cell repertoires from 500 to 800 subjects and related those repertoires to cytomegalovirus serostatus. The aim of the study was to test whether cataloging public T cell receptors could identify signatures of past pathogen exposure. All discovery cohort repertoires had been generated on a single sequencing platform. The number of typed donors differed by locus: about 620-640 for A, B, C, DRB1 and DQB1; approximately 540 for DQA1; fewer than 610 for DPA1; and about 450 for DPB1. HLA typing included class I and class II loci at four-digit resolution. In the later analysis, no new phenotypic data were used to find candidate immune exposures; instead, reliance was placed on TCR beta sequences and their occurrence across donors.

As for this clone: The antigen it recognizes is unknown. No base quality values were provided; no much bigger clone lies one nucleotide off.

The library was produced with the immunoSEQ multiplex PCR assay. For the multiplex PCR, a mixture combining 60 forward primers for TCR Vbeta segments and 13 reverse primers for TCR Jbeta segments was used. The CDR3 region of rearranged TCR beta genes was amplified from genomic DNA with a multiplex PCR assay. The Illumina HiSeq System was used to sequence the amplified TCR beta libraries as 87-base-pair reads. The source study handled its data this way. A later analysis counted about 80 million unique TCR beta chains across the 650 to 700 repertoires, and roughly 11 million of these chains were shared by at least two donors. Raw reads were error-corrected and collapsed into unique sequences by a nearest-neighbor algorithm in which closely related sequences were merged to remove PCR and sequencing errors. Alignment of CDR3 sequences to IMGT reference sequences was used to assign V, D and J gene segments. For a sequence to be retained, a match of at least six nucleotides was required to both a V gene segment and a J gene segment. A rearrangement was called productive if the CDR3 had no stop codons and remained in frame with V and J, and every other rearrangement was called non-productive. Following IMGT convention, CDR3 was defined as the stretch from the second conserved V-encoded cysteine up to the conserved J-encoded phenylalanine. Sequences without an unambiguous match to a single V gene segment were excluded from the earlier analysis of approximately 600 of the donors. An earlier analysis of under 750 of the donors called V segments functional above 56.7% productive rearrangements and segregating when the between-donor standard deviation exceeded 5%. A statistical classification framework was developed to diagnose cytomegalovirus status using the catalog of TCR beta chain sequences. V and J gene assignment, in a later analysis, came from comparing TCR nucleotide sequences with IMGT/GENE-DB human TR gene sequences. In a later analysis, CDR3 sequences and most-parsimonious VDJ recombination scenarios were assigned using the TCRdist pipeline. In a later analysis, every TCR beta chain was defined by the combination of its CDR3 amino acid sequence and its V-gene family, and reads without a unique V-gene family were dropped. A later analysis removed 500 to 650 highly shared, low-generation-probability nucleotide sequences to deal with suspected cross-contamination and a sequencing artifact. For each public chain, a later analysis derived a clonal expansion index from normalized ranks of inferred template counts within each repertoire. A later analysis computed generation probabilities with a VDJ recombination model fitted to out-of-frame rearrangements, and checked the results against IGoR. In a later analysis, TCR-TCR, TCR-HLA and TCR-CMV co-occurrence was scored with hypergeometric tests, and a repertoire-size bias correction was applied to TCR pairs. A later analysis estimated false discovery rates by permuting HLA or CMV assignments 20 times. A later analysis grouped co-occurring TCRs with DBSCAN, adding TCRdist sequence similarity when clustering within HLA-allele-positive subsets. Repertoires with fewer than 30,000 or more than 120,000 public chains, plus five repertoires with anomalous nucleotide sharing, were excluded from co-occurrence clustering. Here the immuneACCESS table is served through TCRdb, limited to in-frame sequences with V and J called. Missing clones are a known gap in these copies; in checked studies unresolved V genes cover under half, and the rest lacks a known reason. Clonal size and the V and J genes are those of that table, whereas D and trimming came from the DNA. This sample holds about 59,000 clones; roughly 77% were observed only once. The ten largest clones add up to 6.5% to 8.5% of the sample.

For CDR1 and CDR2, the germline V gene lists SGHDT and YYEEEE. V sheds 4 bases and J sheds 5 bases, leaving 13 bases between their ends. Including the terminal cysteine and phenylalanine, the CDR3 comprises 13 residues. Left in the record is the CDR3 DNA by itself, 39 bases read in frame from the first base. Study-level results and caveats: A later analysis associated 15,000 to 20,000 TCR beta sequences with specific HLA alleles at a false discovery rate of 0.05. A later analysis found that most CMV-associated TCR beta chains appeared HLA-restricted, with HLA associations seemingly driven largely by CMV exposure. The authors suggested that the approach could potentially be extended to other disease states and immunological phenotypes. Because HLA typing was missing for some donors at each locus, association tests included only the typed subset. A cluster of highly shared sequence variants was judged likely to represent a technical artifact of the sequencing pipeline. Several of the top co-occurrence clusters appeared to be linked to parvovirus B19, influenza, CMV and Epstein-Barr virus, according to a later analysis. The classifier was reported to diagnose cytomegalovirus status with high specificity and sensitivity in both the original and validation cohorts. A further reported finding was that TCR beta sequences accurately predicted the HLA-A and HLA-B alleles for most subjects in the first cohort. Because the 87-base-pair reads could not distinguish some IMGT-functional V segments, including TRBV6-2 and TRBV6-3, those segments were excluded. While some public TCRs were present in many individuals, most TCR sequences turned up only very rarely across donors. Only TCR beta chains were sequenced in this cohort, and the absence of alpha or paired-chain data limited detectable features. In an earlier analysis of approximately 590 of the donors, most TCR beta V segments were observed in productive rearrangements about 90% or about 30% of the time, broadly matching IMGT annotations. Presence/absence analyses assumed roughly uniform sequencing depth across donors, an assumption that may not hold. The earlier analysis of nearly 600 of the donors excluded approximately 17 rarely observed V segments, including chromosome 9 orphons, because counts were too low. Compared with equally common non-associated chains, HLA-associated TCR beta chains in a later analysis were more clonally expanded and had lower generation probabilities. The study listed 164 TCR beta chains as associated with cytomegalovirus. Strong co-occurrence of HLA alleles, especially DR and DQ, made assigning TCR associations to individual alleles difficult. Correlated functional status among segregating V segments might be attributable to linkage disequilibrium, but an unknown experimental factor could not be ruled out. Three of the identified cytomegalovirus-associated TCR beta chains were confirmed in vitro to be specific for cytomegalovirus antigens. In a later genetic analysis, a missense DCLRE1C variant was associated with V-gene and J-gene trimming of TCR beta chains, and the association was replicated in an independent cohort. According to a later genetic analysis, donors in an Asian-associated ancestry cluster had fewer N-insertions in productive TCRs than the approximately 610-donor mean. For the cohort, immune exposure information was limited to CMV serostatus. A later analysis found that TCR association rates varied across HLA loci, with DRB1 alleles showing the most associated TCRs and HLA-C alleles the fewest.

The cohort was made up of about 610 healthy bone marrow donors. All cohort members were sampled while nominally healthy, although unrecorded immune exposures were likely present. The donor tested CMV seropositive and was one of the 289 seropositive cohort members. Every donor gave a peripheral blood sample, and the peripheral blood mononuclear cells from that sample were used for TCR beta sequencing. Genomic DNA was extracted from the blood cell samples with the Qiagen DNeasy Blood Extraction Kit. The receptor comes from a young man in good health and CMV-seropositive. Rearrangement joined TRBV5-6 to TRBJ2-7; TRBD2 is perhaps the D gene, given 6 matching bases. Sequencing was carried out using PBMCs. The CDR3 protein is CASSPGTLNEQYF. In nucleotide form, the sequence is TGTGCCAGCAGCCCGGGGACTCTGAACGAGCAGTACTTC. The CDR3, completed at both ends by the reference TRBV5-6 and TRBJ2-7 genes, gives the full variable domain DAGVTQSPTHLIKTRGQQVTLRCSPKSGHDTVSWYQQALGQGPQFIFQYYEEEERQRGNFPDRFSGHQFPNYSSELNVNALLLGDSALYLCASSPGTLNEQYFGPGTRLTVT.